This T cell receptor (beta chain) was profiled in a study of glioma-infiltrating T cells. The iRepertoire nested amplicon-rescue multiplex PCR amplified TCR alpha and beta CDR3s from RNA. TCRdb re-analysed the multiplex PCR reads in MiXCR, keeping a single row per CDR3 protein. The sample has about 130,000 distinct CDR3 sequences; roughly a quarter are singletons. Study-wide results and caveats: CDR3 overlap between tissue and blood was very small. Above-expected tissue-blood divergence occurred in all gliomas, most in low-grade ones.

Worth noting for this clonotype: Its target is not known. A read error may explain this, as a much larger clone is one base away.

V was clipped by 1 base and J by 9 bases, with 12 bases between them. CDR1 MNHNS and CDR2 SASEGT come from the germline V gene. The CDR3 loop spans 13 amino acids. This chain links TRBV6-1 with TRBJ1-2; D remains ambiguous. The TCR sequence derives from a human donor with low-grade glioma or glioblastoma, undergoing nonglioma brain surgery, or in good health (not recorded which). The sample was glioma tissue, nonneoplastic brain tissue, or PBMCs (not recorded which). CDR3 in DNA: TGTGCCAGCAGTGAAGGAGACGGTCTGAGCTACACCTTC. It codes for CASSEGDGLSYTF.